Here is one TCR beta chain with its context. The data belong to a study of blood T cell repertoires in COVID-19. Study summary: Acute and convalescent COVID-19 specimens originated in the United States, Italy and Spain.

V gave up 2 bases and J gave up 4 bases; unmatched junction bases: 10. This CDR3 region has 16 residues. Germline V lookup: CDR1 SGHTA, CDR2 FQGNSA. Authors' data handling: Amplification of reference gene primers provided the estimated nucleated cell counts. TCRdb's table, derived via immunoSEQ multiplex PCR, lists solely in-frame clones and lacks some. For V, J and clone size, that table is used; D and trimming come from the DNA. The sample carries 60,000 to 85,000 clones, about 83% recorded once. The sequencing sample was made of peripheral blood. This TCR was recovered from a man at least 80 years old with acute or convalescent COVID-19. The chain employs TRBV7-2 and TRBJ1-2; TRBD1 aligns across 7 bases. The CDR3 loop reads CASSLPEQGWGYGYTF. The CDR3 bases are TGTGCCAGCAGCTTACCTGAACAGGGGTGGGGCTATGGCTACACCTTC.